Included here is one T cell receptor (beta chain) sequence, with context. Its specificity is not known. This CDR3 contains 15 residues. CDR1 and CDR2 (germline): LGHNA, YSLEER. The V end lost 1 base, the J end lost 0 bases, and 6 bases lay between the germline ends. Assay: immunoSEQ multiplex PCR; the TCRdb copy retains only in-frame clones and omits some. The sample consists of about 53,000 clones, 60% to 80% of them appearing once. The sample is drawn from a study of memory CD4+ T cells and cytomegalovirus serostatus. Across the study: Donors were healthy Belgian adults, 8 to 10 CMV seropositive and fewer than 30 seronegative.

Study-wide results and caveats: About 40% of the roughly 160 known CMV-associated TCRbeta sequences appeared in CD4+ memory.

The sort gate was single viable CD3+CD4+CD8-CD45RO+ cells for memory CD4+ T cells. The sequence was collected from an adult in good health and CMV-seronegative. Sample: memory CD4+ T cells from blood. The rearrangement joins TRBV4-3 to TRBJ2-2, with D uncertain. For the CDR3, the DNA is TGCGCCAGCAGCCAAGGGCAGTCGAACACCGGGGAGCTGTTTTTT. It specifies CASSQGQSNTGELFF.